One T cell receptor beta chain is described in this entry. These data are taken from a study of T cells in lung cancer brain metastases. Study details: Median interval between primary and brain metastasis specimen acquisition was approximately 350 days.

TCRdb's copy holds only in-frame clones and misses some; the assay was immunoSEQ multiplex PCR. This sample carries 4,500 to 5,500 clones, nearly 90% of them seen once, and the ten largest clones take less than 7.5%. From germline, CDR1 is SGHRS and CDR2 YFSETQ. The length of the CDR3 is 15 residues. The J segment lost 3 bases and the V segment lost 4 bases, leaving 7 bases of the junction unmatched. Sequencing was carried out using tumor tissue from the primary lung tumor. V and J are TRBV5-1 and TRBJ2-3, with 8 bases lining up with TRBD1. This TCR was recovered from a woman in her fifties or sixties with non-small cell lung cancer. CDR3 in amino acids: CASSTDRDPTDTQYF. CDR3 nucleotide sequence: TGCGCCAGCAGCACGGACAGGGACCCGACAGATACGCAGTATTTT.